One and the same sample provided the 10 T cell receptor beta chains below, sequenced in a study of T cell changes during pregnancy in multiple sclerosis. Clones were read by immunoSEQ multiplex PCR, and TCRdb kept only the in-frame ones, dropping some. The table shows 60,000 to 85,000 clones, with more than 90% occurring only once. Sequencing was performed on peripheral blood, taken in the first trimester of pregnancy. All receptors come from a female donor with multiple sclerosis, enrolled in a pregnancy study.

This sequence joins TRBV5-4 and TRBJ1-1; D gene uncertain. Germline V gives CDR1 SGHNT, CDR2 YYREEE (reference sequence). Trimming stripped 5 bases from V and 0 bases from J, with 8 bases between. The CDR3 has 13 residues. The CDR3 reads CASSKGVNTEAFF. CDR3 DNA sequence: TGTGCCAGCAGTAAGGGAGTGAACACTGAAGCTTTCTTT.

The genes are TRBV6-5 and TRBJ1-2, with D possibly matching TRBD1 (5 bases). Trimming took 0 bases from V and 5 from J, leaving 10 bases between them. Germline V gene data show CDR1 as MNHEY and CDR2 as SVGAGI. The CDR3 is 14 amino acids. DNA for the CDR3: TGTGCCAGCAGTTACTCGGGACTTGGGTATGGCTACACCTTC. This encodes CASSYSGLGYGYTF.

The CDR3 region is CASSEDRDSYEQYF. The CDR3 DNA is TGTGCCAGCAGCGAGGACAGGGACTCCTACGAGCAGTACTTC. J is TRBJ2-7 and V is TRBV2; 8 nucleotides agree with TRBD1. V lost 6 bases and J lost 0; bases outside the gene matches: 4. The CDR3 covers 14 residues. In germline, CDR1 is SNHLY, CDR2 FYNNEI.

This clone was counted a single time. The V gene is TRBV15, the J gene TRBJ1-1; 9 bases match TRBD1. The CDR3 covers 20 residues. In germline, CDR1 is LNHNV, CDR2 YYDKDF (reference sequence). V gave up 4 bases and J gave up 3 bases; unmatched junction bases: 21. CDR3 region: CATSISVAGSWDREYTEAFF. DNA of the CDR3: TGTGCCACCAGCATTAGCGTCGCCGGCTCTTGGGACAGGGAGTACACTGAAGCTTTCTTT.

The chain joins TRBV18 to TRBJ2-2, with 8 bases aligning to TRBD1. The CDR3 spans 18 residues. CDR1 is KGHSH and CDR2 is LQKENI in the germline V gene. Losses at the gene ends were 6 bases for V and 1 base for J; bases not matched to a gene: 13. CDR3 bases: TGTGCCAGCTCGATCCTACCAACGGGACAGGAGAACACCGGGGAGCTGTTTTTT. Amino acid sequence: CASSILPTGQENTGELFF.

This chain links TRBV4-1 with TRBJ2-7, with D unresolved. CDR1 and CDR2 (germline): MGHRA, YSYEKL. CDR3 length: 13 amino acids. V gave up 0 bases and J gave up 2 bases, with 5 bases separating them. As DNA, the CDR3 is TGCGCCAGCAGCCAAGAGGCACCCTACGAGCAGTACTTC. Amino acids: CASSQEAPYEQYF.

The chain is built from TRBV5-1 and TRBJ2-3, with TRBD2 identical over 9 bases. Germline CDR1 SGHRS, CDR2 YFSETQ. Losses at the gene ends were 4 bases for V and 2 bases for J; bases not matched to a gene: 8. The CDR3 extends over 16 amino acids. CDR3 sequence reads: CASSLWTSDITDTQYF. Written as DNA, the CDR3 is TGCGCCAGCAGCCTTTGGACTAGCGACATCACAGATACGCAGTATTTT.

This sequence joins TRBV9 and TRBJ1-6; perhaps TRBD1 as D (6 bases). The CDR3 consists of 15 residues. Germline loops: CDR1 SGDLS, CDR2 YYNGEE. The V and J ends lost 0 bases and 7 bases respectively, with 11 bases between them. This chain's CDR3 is CASSVEGVLNSPLHF. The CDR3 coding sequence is TGTGCCAGCAGCGTAGAGGGGGTTTTAAATTCACCCCTCCACTTT.

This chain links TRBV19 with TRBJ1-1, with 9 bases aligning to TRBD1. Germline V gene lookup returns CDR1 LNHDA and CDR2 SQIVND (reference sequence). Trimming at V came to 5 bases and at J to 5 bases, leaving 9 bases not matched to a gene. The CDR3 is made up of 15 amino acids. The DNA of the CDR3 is TGTGCCAGTAGTCCGGAGGGACAGGGTAGGACTGAAGCTTTCTTT. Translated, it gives CASSPEGQGRTEAFF.

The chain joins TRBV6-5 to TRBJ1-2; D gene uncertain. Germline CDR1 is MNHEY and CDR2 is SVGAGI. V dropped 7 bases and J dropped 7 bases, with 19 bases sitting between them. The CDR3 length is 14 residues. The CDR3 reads CASTRSGEYSGYTF. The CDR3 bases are TGTGCCAGCACCCGGAGCGGGGAGTACAGTGGCTACACCTTC.